This T cell receptor beta chain is from a study of blood T cell repertoires in COVID-19. Trimming removed 0 bases at V and 6 bases at J, with 9 bases between. The CDR3 consists of 15 residues. CDR1 is LGHNA and CDR2 is YNFKEQ in the germline V gene. In the authors' methods: Cell counts per sample came from amplifying reference gene primers. Method: immunoSEQ multiplex PCR; TCRdb's copy keeps in-frame clones and lacks some. V and J calls and clone size come straight from that table; D and trimming were deduced from the DNA. The data hold over 110,000 clones, with 88% observed a single time. The chain employs TRBV4-2 and TRBJ1-6, with a tentative D call TRBD1 (5 bases). This clonotype was sampled from a human donor in a cohort sampled during active COVID-19. The sample taken for sequencing was peripheral blood. In nucleotides, the CDR3 is TGTGCCAGCAGCCAAGAGGACATGGGTAATTCACCCCTCCACTTT. As protein: CASSQEDMGNSPLHF.